These T cell receptor beta chains were read from a single sample in a study of OX40 agonist ivuxolimab in advanced cancers. The table came from immunoSEQ multiplex PCR; TCRdb's copy has only in-frame clones and leaves some out. The sample consists of tens of thousands of clones, over 70% of them appearing once. This specimen was CD4+ or CD8+ T cells sorted from blood, taken in a trial of the OX40 agonist ivuxolimab. The receptors originated from an adult with an advanced solid tumor such as melanoma, head and neck, liver or kidney cancer. CDR3s include the opening cysteine and the closing phenylalanine or tryptophan. The D gene is left open where the match is weak. Clone size is not always given. Where it is, it says once, few, many or a class for expanded clones.

-	TRBV30	TRBD2	TRBJ2-7	CAWSSPAGAPSYEQYF	TGTGCCTGGAGTTCGCCAGCGGGAGCACCGTCCTACGAGCAGTACTTC
-	TRBV4-2	-	TRBJ2-7	CASSQDTQRAQYF	TGTGCCAGCAGCCAAGACACCCAACGGGCGCAGTACTTC
once	TRBV28	TRBD1	TRBJ1-5	CASSYDRVGNQPQHF	TGTGCCAGCAGTTATGACAGGGTCGGGAATCAGCCCCAGCATTTT
-	TRBV7-2	TRBD1	TRBJ1-1	CASSLSGTGTEAFF	TGTGCCAGCAGCTTATCCGGGACAGGTACTGAAGCTTTCTTT
-	TRBV28	-	TRBJ1-5	CASRSPTGNSNQPQHF	TGTGCCAGCAGATCTCCTACAGGGAATAGCAATCAGCCCCAGCATTTT
-	TRBV6-1	TRBD1	TRBJ1-4	CASSESRTGNEKLFF	TGTGCCAGCAGTGAATCAAGGACAGGGAATGAAAAACTGTTTTTT
-	TRBV23-1	TRBD1	TRBJ1-5	CASSQRRGVGVQPQHF	TGCGCCAGCAGTCAACGCAGGGGGGTTGGGGTTCAGCCCCAGCATTTT
-	TRBV19	-	TRBJ1-2	CASSESTSNYGYTF	TGTGCCAGTAGTGAGAGTACCTCTAACTATGGCTACACCTTC
-	TRBV7-2	-	TRBJ2-1	CASSLEGVSPEQFF	TGTGCCAGCAGCTTAGAAGGAGTCTCTCCCGAGCAGTTCTTC
once	TRBV6-1	-	TRBJ2-3	CASTRGPNTDTQYF	TGTGCCAGCACCCGGGGGCCCAACACAGATACGCAGTATTTT
-	TRBV27	-	TRBJ2-7	CASSLSPVVRASSYEQYF	TGTGCCAGCAGTTTATCCCCGGTCGTGCGGGCGAGCTCCTACGAGCAGTACTTC
-	TRBV28	TRBD2	TRBJ2-5	CASSLAGTSGGAETQYF	TGTGCCAGCAGTTTAGCAGGGACTAGCGGGGGGGCCGAGACCCAGTACTTC
once	TRBV18	-	TRBJ2-7	CASSPTMGYEQYF	TGTGCCAGCTCACCGACCATGGGATACGAGCAGTACTTC
-	TRBV18	-	TRBJ1-1	CASSPSERLVNTEAFF	TGTGCCAGCTCACCCTCTGAACGGTTGGTGAACACTGAAGCTTTCTTT
-	TRBV27	-	TRBJ2-5	CASSLNSRKTQYF	TGTGCCAGCAGTTTGAACTCAAGGAAGACCCAGTACTTC
once	TRBV27	-	TRBJ1-1	CASSLSIFSGTRDTEAFF	TGTGCCAGCAGTTTATCCATATTCTCCGGGACCCGAGACACTGAAGCTTTCTTT
-	TRBV4-1	-	TRBJ2-6	CASSQDGGTVSGANVLTF	TGCGCCAGCAGCCAAGATGGGGGGACAGTATCTGGGGCCAACGTCCTGACTTTC